These 20 T cell receptor beta chains share one sample of origin, sequenced in a study of T cell clones after liver transplantation. Generated by immunoSEQ multiplex PCR, the TCRdb table keeps only in-frame clones and is missing some. The sample has about 71,000 clones; 80% are singletons. The specimen comprised CD4+ T cells from blood, sampled 12 months after liver transplant. The receptors come from a human patient who received a liver transplant. A subset of T cells may come from the graft donor.

This clone was counted a few times. The chain has TRBV2 and TRBJ2-2; no firm D call. This CDR3 has 12 amino acids. V lost 7 bases to trimming and J lost 5 bases, with 8 bases between them. Germline lookup yields CDR1 SNHLY and CDR2 FYNNEI. CDR3 DNA sequence: TGTGCCAGCAAAGGGTATACCGGGGAGCTGTTTTTT. This encodes CASKGYTGELFF.

This clone was picked up a small number of times. This rearrangement joins TRBV5-4 to TRBJ2-5; no clear D. CDR3 length equals 11 residues. V was cut by 6 bases and J by 7 bases, with 10 bases left in between. CDR1 is SGHNT and CDR2 is YYREEE in the germline V gene (reference sequence). This chain's CDR3 is CASKAFGTQYF. CDR3 nucleotides: TGTGCCAGCAAGGCTTTCGGGACCCAGTACTTC.

The chain employs TRBV28 and TRBJ1-2; TRBD1 might be the D (6 bases). With 5 bases removed from V and 4 bases from J, the gap between germline ends came to 17 bases. Germline V lookup: CDR1 MDHEN, CDR2 SYDVKM. This CDR3 comprises 15 residues. Here the CDR3 reads CASSPRAGVVYGYTF. The CDR3 nucleotides are TGTGCCAGCAGTCCCCGGGCAGGGGTTGTCTATGGCTACACCTTC.

The chain joins TRBV15 to TRBJ2-7; a weak D match, TRBD2 (6 bases). The V end lost 0 bases, the J end lost 2 bases, and 14 bases lay between the germline ends. This CDR3 is 16 amino acids long. The germline CDR1 and CDR2 sequences are LNHNV and YYDKDF (reference sequence). DNA for the CDR3: TGTGCCACCAGCAGAGACCGCGGGACGGTCACCTACGAGCAGTACTTC. This codes for CATSRDRGTVTYEQYF.

This clone was observed a handful of times. The chain employs TRBV6-5 and TRBJ2-7, with a weak D call TRBD2 (5 bases). From germline, CDR1 is MNHEY and CDR2 SVGAGI. Between the trimmed V and J ends, which lost 4 bases and 3 bases, there was a span of 10 bases. This CDR3 has 13 amino acids. The CDR3 DNA is TGTGCCAGCAGTTCCGGACTTAACTACGAGCAGTACTTC. This codes for CASSSGLNYEQYF.

V usage is TRBV2 and J usage is TRBJ2-1, with D tentatively TRBD1 (5 bases). V lost 3 bases and J lost 10, with 10 bases in between. Germline CDR1 reads SNHLY; CDR2 reads FYNNEI. The CDR3 loop spans 12 amino acids. CDR3 DNA sequence: TGTGCCAGCAGTGATCAGGGCGAGGAGCAGTTCTTC. This encodes CASSDQGEEQFF.

The V and J genes are TRBV27 and TRBJ1-2; 7 positions agree with TRBD1. The germline gives CDR1 MNHEY, CDR2 SMNVEV (reference sequence). Losses at the gene ends were 5 bases for V and 4 bases for J; bases not matched to a gene: 10. The CDR3 runs to 15 residues. The CDR3 region has the DNA TGTGCCAGCAGTACCCGGGACAGTTCTTTCTATGGCTACACCTTC. It codes for CASSTRDSSFYGYTF.

The chain joins TRBV28 to TRBJ1-3; 8 positions agree with TRBD1. Trimming took 5 bases from V and 0 from J; bases not matched to a gene: 9. Germline V lookup: CDR1 MDHEN, CDR2 SYDVKM. The CDR3 is made up of 17 amino acids. CDR3 bases: TGTGCCAGCAGTCCCGGGACAGGACGCCTCTCTGGAAACACCATATATTTT. Translated: CASSPGTGRLSGNTIYF.

V and J are TRBV11-2 and TRBJ2-5; D uncertain. This CDR3 has 12 amino acids. Germline CDR1 and CDR2: SGHAT and FQNNGV. The ends were cut back, 1 base at V and 6 bases at J, with 6 bases in the middle. CDR3 DNA: TGTGCCAGCAGCTTAGCCGGGCAGACCCAGTACTTC. This gives the protein CASSLAGQTQYF. Together with reference TRBV11-2 and TRBJ2-5, the CDR3 gives the full variable domain: EAGVAQSPRYKIIEKRQSVAFWCNPISGHATLYWYQQILGQGPKLLIQFQNNGVVDDSQLPKDRFSAERLKGVDSTLKIQPAKLEDSAVYLCASSLAGQTQYFGPGTRLLVL.

V and J are TRBV4-1 and TRBJ1-2, with D possibly matching TRBD1 (5 bases). The germline CDR1 and CDR2 sequences are MGHRA and YSYEKL. This CDR3 region has 13 residues. Trimming removed 5 bases at V and 2 bases at J, with 9 bases between. In DNA, the CDR3 is TGCGCCAGCAGCTTGGGACGGAACTATGGCTACACCTTC. Protein product: CASSLGRNYGYTF.

This sequence joins TRBV7-2 and TRBJ2-5, with D uncertain. The CDR3 runs to 16 residues. Germline V gene data show CDR1 as SGHTA and CDR2 as FQGNSA. Trimming pared 1 base from V and 2 bases from J, leaving 14 bases between. The CDR3 DNA reads as TGTGCCAGCAGCTTAGTGAGGAAGGGCCCTCAAGAGACCCAGTACTTC. Translating it yields CASSLVRKGPQETQYF.

This chain connects TRBV2 to TRBJ1-5; D may be TRBD1 (5 bases). The V and J ends lost 6 bases and 2 bases respectively, with 11 bases between them. Germline assignment: CDR1 SNHLY and CDR2 FYNNEI. This CDR3 region has 14 residues. The CDR3 loop is CASSQGGGNQPQHF. CDR3 nucleotide sequence: TGTGCCAGCAGCCAGGGTGGGGGCAATCAGCCCCAGCATTTT.

This clone was detected only a few times. The chain couples TRBV2 to TRBJ1-5; 7 bases are a match to TRBD1. The CDR3 covers 15 residues. CDR1 and CDR2 (germline): SNHLY, FYNNEI. Trimming cost V 8 bases and J 1 base; bases outside gene matches: 8. The CDR3 region is CASVFQGGSNQPQHF. DNA of the CDR3: TGTGCCAGCGTATTCCAGGGGGGAAGCAATCAGCCCCAGCATTTT.

J is TRBJ1-5 and V is TRBV19, with a possible D match to TRBD1 (5 bases). Germline-derived CDR1 and CDR2 are LNHDA and SQIVND (reference sequence). Trimming left V 9 bases short and J 5 bases short, with 23 bases between. The CDR3 spans 16 residues. CDR3 region: CASLYNSGLRDQPQHF. The DNA of the CDR3 is TGTGCCAGCTTATATAACTCAGGGTTACGCGATCAGCCCCAGCATTTT.

This chain joins TRBV6-1 and TRBJ2-1, with 7 bases identical to TRBD1. The CDR3 has 13 residues. CDR1 is MNHNS, CDR2 SASEGT, per germline. V shed 6 bases and J 1 base; nucleotides not matched to a gene: 0. CDR3 sequence reads: CASRQGSYNEQFF. CDR3 DNA sequence: TGTGCCAGCAGACAGGGGTCCTACAATGAGCAGTTCTTC.

The chain has TRBV19 and TRBJ1-1, with D perhaps TRBD1 (5 bases). Trimming took off 5 bases at V and 7 bases at J, with 14 bases between the two ends. CDR1 is LNHDA and CDR2 is SQIVND in the germline V gene (reference sequence). The CDR3 consists of 13 residues. The DNA for the CDR3 is TGTGCCAGTAGTCCCAGGGTATTGGGTGAAGCTTTCTTT. This gives the protein CASSPRVLGEAFF. Complete variable domain (other parts from reference TRBV19 and TRBJ1-1): DGGITQSPKYLFRKEGQNVTLSCEQNLNHDAMYWYRQDPGQGLRLIYYSQIVNDFQKGDIAEGYSVSREKKESFPLTVTSAQKNPTAFYLCASSPRVLGEAFFGQGTRLTVV.

This clone appeared a single time. The genes are TRBV5-8 and TRBJ1-1, with 8 bases that match TRBD1. Germline CDR1 SGHTS, CDR2 YDEGEE. The CDR3 contains 16 residues. The ends lost 2 bases at V and 1 base at J; junction bases unmatched: 7. CDR3 sequence: CASSFYQGARNTEAFF. The CDR3 DNA is TGTGCCAGCAGCTTTTATCAGGGGGCTAGGAACACTGAAGCTTTCTTT.

This chain connects TRBV27 to TRBJ1-2; D is undetermined. CDR1 MNHEY and CDR2 SMNVEV come from the germline V gene (reference sequence). The V end lost 0 bases, the J end lost 3 bases, and 8 bases lay between the germline ends. This CDR3 is built from 14 residues. CDR3 region: CASSLSRLDYGYTF. CDR3 DNA: TGTGCCAGCAGTTTATCGCGGTTGGACTATGGCTACACCTTC.

The chain uses TRBV28 and TRBJ1-1, with D perhaps matching TRBD1 (6 bases). Trimming took off 10 bases at V and 1 base at J, with 16 bases between the two ends. The CDR3 loop spans 14 amino acids. Germline assignment: CDR1 MDHEN and CDR2 SYDVKM. In nucleotides, the CDR3 is TGTGCCACCAGGGTGTCCAGGGGGAACACTGAAGCTTTCTTT. This translates into CATRVSRGNTEAFF.

The CDR3 bases are TGTGCCAGCAGCCTCTACTCGATCACAGGACTGGGCACAGATACGCAGTATTTT. Translating it yields CASSLYSITGLGTDTQYF. The chain joins TRBV28 to TRBJ2-3; the D call may be TRBD1 or TRBD2 (5 bases each). The CDR3 sequence is 18 residues long. Germline V gene data show CDR1 as MDHEN and CDR2 as SYDVKM. The V end lost 6 bases, the J end lost 1 base, and 23 bases lay between the germline ends.